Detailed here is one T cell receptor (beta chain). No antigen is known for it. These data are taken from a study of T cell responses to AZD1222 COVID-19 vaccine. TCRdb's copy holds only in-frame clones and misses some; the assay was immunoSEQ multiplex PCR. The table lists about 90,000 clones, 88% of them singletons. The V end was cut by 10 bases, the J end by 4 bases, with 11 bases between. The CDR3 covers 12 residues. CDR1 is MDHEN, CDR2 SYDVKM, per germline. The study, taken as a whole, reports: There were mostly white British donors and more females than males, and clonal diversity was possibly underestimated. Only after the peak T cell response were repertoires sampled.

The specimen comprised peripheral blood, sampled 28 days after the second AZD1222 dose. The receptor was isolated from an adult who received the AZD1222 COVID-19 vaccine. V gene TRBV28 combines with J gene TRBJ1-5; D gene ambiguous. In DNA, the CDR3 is TGTGCCATACAAGGAGCTAATCAGCCCCAGCATTTT. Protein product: CAIQGANQPQHF.